This T cell receptor beta chain derives from a study of beta chain features in type 1 diabetes. This CDR3 has 13 residues. The V end was cut by 6 bases, the J end by 5 bases, with 13 bases between. Germline CDR1 is LNHDA and CDR2 is SQIVND (reference sequence). This clone was counted between two and nine times. Sequenced material consisted of expressed TCRB transcripts (all of the isolated RNA was reverse transcribed). Profiled with immunoSEQ multiplex PCR; TCRdb holds only in-frame clones, not every one. Here the sample spans roughly 380,000 clones, around a fifth being singletons. The TCR comes from a woman younger than 30 in good health. What was sequenced was naive CD4+ T cells from blood. The V and J genes are TRBV19 and TRBJ2-5, with D maybe TRBD2 (6 bases). The CDR3 protein is CASSGTSKETQYF. For the CDR3, the DNA is TGTGCCAGTAGCGGTACTAGCAAGGAGACCCAGTACTTC.